This TCR beta chain stems from a study of CXCR3-negative and CXCR3-positive naive CD8 T cells. General study results and limits: Hydrophobicity of TRB CDR3s was greater in CXCR3-positive naive cells than in CXCR3-negative naive cells. Both naive subsets carried similar amounts of surface CD5, so TCR strength was inferred from TRB CDR3 properties.

All CD8+ T cell subsets were sorted in triplicate at roughly 280,000 cells each. UMI labels and 5' RACE were used to prepare the TRB cDNA libraries. One entry per CDR3 protein, without DNA, is what TCRdb gives after re-calling the 5' RACE reads. The repertoire table contains some 140,000 distinct CDR3 sequences. In germline, CDR1 is MNHEY, CDR2 SVGEGT. This CDR3 is built from 14 residues. With respect to this clonotype: The antigen remains undetermined.

Sequenced input: naive CXCR3+ CD8+ T cells from blood. Subset specified: CD45RO-CCR7+CD27+CD95- naive CD8+ T cells expressing CXCR3 (TNR3+). The V and J genes are TRBV6-2 or TRBV6-3 and TRBJ2-7; TCRdb outputs TRBD1, but without DNA this stays unchecked. The receptor's source is a human donor in good health. Some clones in this sample may be carry-over from other donors' samples. This CDR3 reads CASSDPGRIYEQYF.